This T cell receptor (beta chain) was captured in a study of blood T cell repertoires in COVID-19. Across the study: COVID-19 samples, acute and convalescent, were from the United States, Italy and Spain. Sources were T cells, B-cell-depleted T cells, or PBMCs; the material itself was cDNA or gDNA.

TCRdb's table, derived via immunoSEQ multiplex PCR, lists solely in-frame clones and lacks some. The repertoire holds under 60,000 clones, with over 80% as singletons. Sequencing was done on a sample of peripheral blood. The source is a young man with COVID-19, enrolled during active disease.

CDR3 in DNA: TGTGCCAGCAGTATACGGATAACAGGCTCCTATAATTCACCCCTCCACTTT. This encodes CASSIRITGSYNSPLHF. The chain employs TRBV28 and TRBJ1-6; possible D gene TRBD1, 5 bases. The germline gives CDR1 MDHEN, CDR2 SYDVKM. The ends were cut back, 5 bases at V and 0 bases at J, with 14 bases in the middle. The CDR3 runs 17 residues.